The 21 T cell receptor beta chains listed next were all sequenced from one sample in a study of beta chain features in type 1 diabetes. As every portion of the isolated RNA was reverse transcribed, the sequencing read expressed TCRB transcripts. The method was immunoSEQ multiplex PCR; TCRdb's version includes in-frame clones alone and lacks a portion of them. Of 200,000 to 250,000 clones listed, about 26% are singletons. Sequenced sample: central memory CD4+ T cells from blood. Receptors originate from a young man in good health.

The rearrangement uses TRBV29-1 and TRBJ2-1; 11 bases align to TRBD2. The J segment lost 8 bases and the V segment lost 2 bases, leaving 2 bases of the junction unmatched. Germline assignment: CDR1 SQVTM and CDR2 ANQGSEA. The CDR3 runs 13 residues. The CDR3 nucleotides read TGCAGCGTTGAATTTAGCGGGAGGGATGAGCAGTTCTTC. It is translated as CSVEFSGRDEQFF.

V gene TRBV6-5 combines with J gene TRBJ2-7, with a tentative D call TRBD1 (6 bases). This CDR3 is 16 amino acids long. Deletions cut 4 bases from V and 0 bases from J, with 16 bases between. The V gene's germline CDR1 is MNHEY and CDR2 SVGAGI. The CDR3 is CASSSLGQRSSYEQYF. DNA for the CDR3: TGTGCCAGCAGTTCCCTAGGACAGCGCAGCTCCTACGAGCAGTACTTC.

The V and J genes are TRBV5-4 and TRBJ2-1, with 7 bases lining up with TRBD2. V lost 4 bases and J lost 12; bases outside the gene matches: 7. CDR1 is SGHNT and CDR2 is YYREEE in the germline V gene (reference sequence). This CDR3 is 12 amino acids long. CDR3 in DNA: TGTGCCAGCAGCCGCAGCGGGACGGGGCAGTTCTTC. Amino acid sequence: CASSRSGTGQFF. The full variable domain, its missing parts supplied by reference TRBV5-4 and TRBJ2-1, is ETGVTQSPTHLIKTRGQQVTLRCSSQSGHNTVSWYQQALGQGPQFIFQYYREEENGRGNFPPRFSGLQFPNYSSELNVNALELDDSALYLCASSRSGTGQFFGPGTRLTVL.

The CDR3 region is CASSLEEGTDTQYF. As DNA, the CDR3 is TGCGCCAGCAGCTTGGAGGAGGGGACAGATACGCAGTATTTT. The chain carries TRBV5-1 and TRBJ2-3, with D tentatively TRBD2 (6 bases). Germline CDR1 reads SGHRS; CDR2 reads YFSETQ. V gave up 0 bases and J gave up 3 bases, with 8 bases separating them. CDR3 length: 14 residues.

This clone was detected only a few times. This rearrangement joins TRBV7-9 to TRBJ2-4; TRBD1 is a possible D gene (5 bases). V lost 2 bases to trimming and J lost 3 bases, with 11 bases between them. The germline CDR1 and CDR2 sequences are SEHNR and FQNEAQ (reference sequence). This CDR3 comprises 15 residues. The CDR3 DNA follows: TGTGCCAGCAGCTTAAGGCAGGGTGGCAAAAACATTCAGTACTTC. It specifies CASSLRQGGKNIQYF.

Points on this clone: A far larger clone differs by one base, so this is likely a read error. This chain joins TRBV28 and TRBJ2-5, with 8 bases identical to TRBD1. The CDR3 sequence is 18 residues long. The V gene's germline CDR1 is MDHEN and CDR2 SYDVKM. With 1 base clipped from V and 9 bases from J, the junction kept 19 bases outside the gene matches. CDR3 in DNA: TGTGCCAGCAGTTTATCGCAGGGGGGCAGGGGGCCGCCCAGGGCCCAGTACTTC. It specifies CASSLSQGGRGPPRAQYF.

The table lists this clone with a few counts. V gene TRBV11-2 combines with J gene TRBJ2-1; no clear D. The germline V gene encodes CDR1 SGHAT and CDR2 FQNNGV. The CDR3 spans 16 residues. Trimming shortened V by 0 bases and J by 0 bases, and 9 bases separated the two germline ends. CDR3 in amino acids: CASSLDLSSSYNEQFF. The CDR3, as DNA: TGTGCCAGCAGCTTAGATCTGAGTAGCTCCTACAATGAGCAGTTCTTC.

The chain is built from TRBV30 and TRBJ1-5; TRBD1 aligns across 7 bases. J gave up 7 bases and V 0 bases, and 6 bases lay outside the gene matches. Germline CDR1 is GTSNPN and CDR2 is SVGIG (reference sequence). This CDR3 comprises 14 residues. The CDR3 reads CAWSVGTVRQPQHF. The CDR3 DNA is TGTGCCTGGAGTGTAGGGACAGTGAGGCAGCCCCAGCATTTT.

The chain joins TRBV18 to TRBJ2-7; no definite D call. This CDR3 has 12 amino acids. V lost 5 bases and J lost 7, with 12 bases in between. Germline assignment: CDR1 KGHSH and CDR2 LQKENI. The CDR3 here is CASSTPPGEQYF. As DNA, the CDR3 is TGTGCCAGCTCAACTCCCCCGGGTGAGCAGTACTTC.

V usage is TRBV25-1 and J usage is TRBJ1-2, with D unresolved. V lost 1 base and J lost 1, with 10 bases in between. The CDR3 has 15 amino acids. Germline V gene data show CDR1 as MGHDK and CDR2 as SYGVNS. The chain's CDR3 is CASSELVPDNYGYTF. Written as DNA, the CDR3 is TGTGCCAGCAGTGAATTAGTCCCAGATAACTATGGCTACACCTTC.

The gene calls are TRBV7-2 and TRBJ2-1; D may be TRBD1 (5 bases). The germline V gene encodes CDR1 SGHTA and CDR2 FQGNSA. Trimming cost V 5 bases and J 1 base, with 12 bases left between them. CDR3 length: 15 residues. The CDR3 loop is CASSQTVSSYNEQFF. As DNA, the CDR3 is TGTGCCAGCAGCCAGACAGTTAGTTCCTACAATGAGCAGTTCTTC.

This clone was counted a few times. The sample carries other DNA sequences with the same CDR3. The chain links TRBV29-1 to TRBJ2-5; no firm D call. V lost 7 bases and J lost 2, with 11 bases in between. Germline CDR1 SQVTM, CDR2 ANQGSEA. The CDR3 loop spans 12 amino acids. The CDR3 bases are TGCAGCGCCGACCCGGGTCAAGAGACCCAGTACTTC. This gives the protein CSADPGQETQYF.

This chain links TRBV7-9 with TRBJ1-2; D is uncertain. The CDR3 extends over 12 amino acids. Germline V gene lookup returns CDR1 SEHNR and CDR2 FQNEAQ (reference sequence). With 1 base removed from V and 8 bases from J, the gap between germline ends came to 8 bases. The CDR3 DNA reads as TGTGCCAGCAGCTTAGGCAGCGGAGGCTACACCTTC. Encoded protein: CASSLGSGGYTF. The complete variable domain, with remaining parts taken from reference TRBV7-9 and TRBJ1-2, reads DTGVSQNPRHKITKRGQNVTFRCDPISEHNRLYWYRQTLGQGPEFLTYFQNEAQLEKSRLLSDRFSAERPKGSFSTLEIQRTEQGDSAMYLCASSLGSGGYTFGSGTRLTVV.

The chain employs TRBV28 and TRBJ2-7; D ambiguous. V was trimmed by 6 bases and J by 0 bases, leaving 9 bases between them. This CDR3 contains 13 residues. Germline CDR1 MDHEN, CDR2 SYDVKM. The CDR3 DNA reads TGTGCCAGCAGGGCCGGACCCTCCTACGAGCAGTACTTC. Amino acid sequence: CASRAGPSYEQYF.

This clone was found once. The J gene is TRBJ2-7, the V gene TRBV5-1; D may match TRBD1 or TRBD2 (5 bases each). CDR3 length: 16 residues. Germline V gene lookup returns CDR1 SGHRS and CDR2 YFSETQ. V gave up 4 bases and J gave up 3 bases, with 20 bases separating them. CDR3 nucleotides: TGCGCCAGCAGCACAACACCGGGACCTGATTTCTACGAGCAGTACTTC. Protein sequence: CASSTTPGPDFYEQYF. Full variable domain (remainder filled in from reference TRBV5-1 and TRBJ2-7): KAGVTQTPRYLIKTRGQQVTLSCSPISGHRSVSWYQQTPGQGLQFLFEYFSETQRNKGNFPGRFSGRQFSNSRSEMNVSTLELGDSALYLCASSTTPGPDFYEQYFGPGTRLTVT.

The genes are TRBV28 and TRBJ2-3; D ambiguous. The CDR3 runs to 14 residues. The germline V gene encodes CDR1 MDHEN and CDR2 SYDVKM. The germline V and J ends were trimmed by 8 bases and 2 bases, with 14 bases remaining between them. The CDR3 region is CASSPGSSTDTQYF. Here the CDR3 DNA reads TGTGCCAGCTCACCGGGCAGTTCCACAGATACGCAGTATTTT.

The CDR3 spells CASSWTGNEQFF. In nucleotides, the CDR3 is TGTGCCAGCAGCTGGACAGGGAATGAGCAGTTCTTC. The rearrangement joins TRBV7-9 to TRBJ2-1, with 8 bases identical to TRBD1. V was clipped by 4 bases and J by 7 bases; unmatched bases: 0. Per the germline V gene, CDR1 is SEHNR and CDR2 is FQNEAQ (reference sequence). The CDR3 consists of 12 residues.

The chain recombines TRBV5-1 with TRBJ2-3, with D unclear. Trimming took 0 bases from V and 0 from J, leaving 11 bases between them. The germline gives CDR1 SGHRS, CDR2 YFSETQ. CDR3 length equals 16 residues. The CDR3 DNA follows: TGCGCCAGCAGCTTGGCAGGATTTCCTAGCACAGATACGCAGTATTTT. The encoded protein is CASSLAGFPSTDTQYF.

The chain combines TRBV30 with TRBJ2-3; TRBD2 might be the D (5 bases). The CDR3 consists of 15 residues. The germline gives CDR1 GTSNPN, CDR2 SVGIG (reference sequence). With 0 bases removed from V and 1 base from J, the gap between germline ends came to 11 bases. The CDR3 nucleotides read TGTGCCTGGAGTGTAAGAGGGATAGGCACAGATACGCAGTATTTT. Translated, it gives CAWSVRGIGTDTQYF.

This clone was recorded only once. V and J are TRBV29-1 and TRBJ1-1, with 11 bases aligning to TRBD1. J was trimmed by 6 bases and V by 6 bases; bases with no gene match: 9. Germline V gives CDR1 SQVTM, CDR2 ANQGSEA. The CDR3 sequence is 14 residues long. CDR3 DNA: TGCAGCGTGAGGCCCGGGACAGGGGGTTCTGAAGCTTTCTTT. Amino acids: CSVRPGTGGSEAFF.

This clone was detected only a few times. CDR3 nucleotide sequence: TGTGCCGCCTCGGGACAGGGGGCGGTGAAGCAGTTCTTC. Translated: CAASGQGAVKQFF. V gene TRBV30 combines with J gene TRBJ2-1; TRBD1 agrees at 12 bases. Germline V gene data show CDR1 as GTSNPN and CDR2 as SVGIG (reference sequence). The CDR3 has 13 residues. With V trimmed by 8 bases and J by 11 bases, 10 bases remained unmatched.